A selection of T cell receptor beta chains follows, all from one sample in a study of blood T cells in healthy people across ages. Using its own MiXCR run on the 5' RACE reads, TCRdb lists one record per CDR3 protein. The table shows about 650,000 distinct CDR3 sequences, with 32% occurring only once. The sample was blood. All receptors derive from a woman of 80 years or more in good health. Each CDR3 is given with its conserved first and last residue. A D gene is named only where the DNA matches it firmly. The listing skips clone size in some rows; elsewhere it reads once, few, many or a size class.

D,V,J,size,CDR3,DNA
.,TRBV7-6,TRBJ2-1,.,CASSLQLRDMVFF,TGTGCCAGCAGCTTACAACTCCGGGACATGGTGTTCTTC
.,TRBV6-5,TRBJ2-7,few,CASRPTGTSSYEQYF,TGTGCCAGCAGACCCACAGGGACCTCCTCCTACGAGCAGTACTTC
.,TRBV28,TRBJ1-5,few,CASRKGGNQPQHF,TGTGCCAGCCGTAAAGGGGGCAATCAGCCCCAGCATTTT
.,TRBV11-2,TRBJ1-1,many,CASSLEAEEAFF,TGTGCCAGCAGCTTAGAAGCTGAGGAAGCTTTCTTT
TRBD1,TRBV2,TRBJ2-1,many,CASRGRTGTYNEQFF,TGTGCCAGCAGGGGGAGGACAGGGACGTACAATGAGCAGTTCTTC
.,TRBV20-1,TRBJ2-1,.,CSASTGQGTNEQLF,TGCAGTGCTAGCACGGGACAAGGGACGAATGAGCAGCTCTTC
TRBD1,TRBV24-1,TRBJ1-1,.,CATSEDRGEAFF,TGTGCCACCAGTGAGGACAGGGGTGAAGCTTTCTTT
.,TRBV4-1,TRBJ1-2,many,CASSQASGLNNYGYTF,TGCGCCAGCAGCCAAGCTTCCGGATTGAACAACTATGGCTACACCTTC
TRBD2,TRBV18,TRBJ2-3,once,CASSPSGGGVTDTQYF,TGTGCCAGCTCACCGTCCGGGGGGGGAGTCACAGATACGCAGTATTTT
.,TRBV30,TRBJ1-2,.,CAWSRGGVYGYTF,TGTGCCTGGAGTAGGGGGGGTGTCTATGGCTACACCTTC
TRBD2,TRBV5-1,TRBJ2-2,.,CASSLVGRVNTGELFF,TGCGCCAGCAGCTTAGTAGGGAGGGTGAACACCGGGGAGCTGTTTTTT
.,TRBV7-2,TRBJ2-2,many,CASSLMNTGELFF,TGTGCCAGCAGCTTAATGAACACCGGGGAGCTGTTTTTT
.,TRBV6-5,TRBJ2-7,.,CASSPGSTYEQYF,TGTGCCAGCAGCCCGGGATCTACCTACGAGCAGTACTTC
.,TRBV9,TRBJ2-1,many,CASSVGRRSSNEQFF,TGTGCCAGCAGCGTAGGGAGGAGGTCTTCCAATGAGCAGTTCTTC
.,TRBV2,TRBJ2-4,.,CASSDLGRAGAKNIQYF,TGTGCCAGCAGTGATCTGGGACGGGCGGGAGCCAAAAACATTCAGTACTTC
.,TRBV21-1,TRBJ1-5,many,CASSIRYQPQHF,TGTGCCAGCTCGATTAGGTATCAGCCCCAGCATTTT
.,TRBV5-6,TRBJ2-3,many,CASSLVVGAPAKTDTQYF,TGTGCCAGCAGCTTGGTAGTGGGGGCCCCAGCGAAAACAGATACGCAGTATTTT
TRBD2,TRBV24-1,TRBJ2-1,few,CATSLAGVNEQFF,TGTGCCACCAGTTTAGCGGGGGTTAATGAGCAGTTCTTC
.,TRBV9,TRBJ2-3,many,CASTLGLTDTQYF,TGTGCCAGCACGTTGGGGCTGACAGATACGCAGTATTTT
TRBD2,TRBV7-6,TRBJ2-1,many,CASSSGLAAYNEQFF,TGTGCCAGCAGCTCGGGACTAGCGGCCTACAATGAGCAGTTCTTC
.,TRBV7-3,TRBJ2-5,.,CASSLRPGGAGETQYF,TGTGCCAGCAGCTTAAGGCCAGGGGGGGCAGGCGAGACCCAGTACTTC
.,TRBV24-1,TRBJ2-1,.,CATIVLGGQFF,TGTGCCACCATCGTTCTCGGGGGGCAGTTCTTC
TRBD1,TRBV4-2,TRBJ1-2,.,CASSEARDRGDYTF,TGTGCCAGCAGTGAAGCGCGGGACAGGGGTGACTACACCTTC
.,TRBV7-3,TRBJ2-1,many,CASSLLGQPRDEQFF,TGTGCCAGCAGCTTACTTGGACAGCCTAGGGATGAGCAGTTCTTC
TRBD1,TRBV20-1,TRBJ2-7,.,CSARVRRQGIYEQYF,TGCAGTGCTAGAGTTCGTCGACAGGGGATCTACGAGCAGTACTTC
.,TRBV5-1,TRBJ1-4,many,CASSLVPGNEKLFF,TGCGCCAGCAGCTTGGTCCCGGGGAATGAAAAACTGTTTTTT
TRBD1,TRBV6-6,TRBJ2-7,.,CASSLTTGKSYEQYF,TGTGCCAGCAGCCTAACGACAGGGAAGTCCTACGAGCAGTACTTC
TRBD2,TRBV27,TRBJ2-5,many,CASSTTSGGAETQYF,TGTGCCAGCAGTACAACTAGCGGGGGGGCCGAGACCCAGTACTTC
TRBD1,TRBV5-1,TRBJ1-2,many,CASSSGQGASYGYTF,TGCGCCAGCAGCTCCGGACAGGGGGCTAGCTATGGCTACACCTTC
TRBD1,TRBV20-1,TRBJ1-2,many,CSAPPPSGTGEYGYTF,TGCAGTGCTCCTCCTCCTTCCGGGACAGGGGAGTATGGCTACACCTTC
.,TRBV20-1,TRBJ2-7,.,CSARGLTDYEQYF,TGCAGTGCTAGAGGCCTGACAGACTACGAGCAGTACTTC
.,TRBV7-2,TRBJ2-3,.,CASSKQGGVGRPDTQYF,TGTGCCAGCAGCAAGCAAGGGGGAGTGGGACGCCCAGATACGCAGTATTTT
TRBD2,TRBV7-3,TRBJ2-2,.,CASSSQASGGASGELFF,TGTGCCAGCAGCTCACAAGCAAGCGGGGGGGCCTCTGGGGAGCTGTTTTTT
.,TRBV6-5,TRBJ2-7,many,CASSSGRLHEQYF,TGTGCCAGCAGCTCCGGTCGCCTCCACGAGCAGTACTTC
.,TRBV12-3/TRBV12-4,TRBJ2-1,many,CASSLSGINEQFF,TGTGCCAGCAGTTTATCCGGGATCAATGAGCAGTTCTTC
TRBD1,TRBV6-2/TRBV6-3,TRBJ1-1,.,CASTRPGTGEFNTEAFF,TGTGCCAGCACCCGTCCCGGGACAGGGGAGTTCAACACTGAAGCTTTCTTT
TRBD1,TRBV20-1,TRBJ2-7,once,CSTETGSYEQYF,TGCAGTACCGAGACAGGGTCCTACGAGCAGTACTTC
.,TRBV29-1,TRBJ1-2,.,CSEGDSNYGYTF,TGCAGCGAGGGAGATTCCAACTATGGCTACACCTTC
TRBD1,TRBV20-1,TRBJ1-1,.,CSARGPRRGLDTEAFF,TGCAGTGCTAGAGGTCCGAGGAGGGGGCTTGACACTGAAGCTTTCTTT
.,TRBV3-1,TRBJ2-3,.,CASSRVGSDTQYF,TGTGCCAGCAGCCGAGTAGGTTCAGATACGCAGTATTTT
.,TRBV5-6,TRBJ2-1,many,CASSSARGQGRYNEQFF,TGTGCCAGCAGCTCCGCGAGAGGCCAGGGACGTTACAATGAGCAGTTCTTC
.,TRBV6-2/TRBV6-3,TRBJ2-2,once,CASSAKPILNTGELFF,TGTGCCAGCAGCGCCAAGCCCATTCTGAACACCGGGGAGCTGTTTTTT
.,TRBV2,TRBJ1-2,once,CASSEAGGILGTF,TGTGCCAGCAGTGAAGCGGGGGGAATCCTAGGGACCTTC
TRBD2,TRBV20-1,TRBJ2-5,.,CSARKPGTSGETQYF,TGCAGTGCTAGGAAACCCGGGACTAGCGGTGAGACCCAGTACTTC
.,TRBV5-1,TRBJ2-5,.,CASSLARLAETQYF,TGCGCCAGCAGCTTGGCTAGGCTCGCAGAGACCCAGTACTTC
TRBD2,TRBV30,TRBJ2-3,many,CAWSAGGDGSDTQYF,TGTGCCTGGAGTGCGGGGGGGGACGGCTCAGATACGCAGTATTTT
.,TRBV15,TRBJ2-7,many,CATDAPGDRFGEQYF,TGTGCCACCGACGCTCCTGGGGACCGCTTCGGCGAGCAGTACTTC
.,TRBV7-2,TRBJ2-1,many,CASSSDRGTYNEQFF,TGTGCCAGCAGCTCAGATCGGGGCACCTACAATGAGCAGTTCTTC
.,TRBV12-3/TRBV12-4,TRBJ1-6,.,CASSLERTVNNSPLHF,TGTGCCAGCAGTTTAGAACGGACAGTGAATAATTCACCCCTCCACTTT
.,TRBV4-2,TRBJ1-1,.,CASSRHQNTEAFF,TGTGCCAGCTCTCGCCATCAGAACACTGAAGCTTTCTTT
.,TRBV3-1,TRBJ2-3,many,CASTRDPTDTQYF,TGTGCCAGCACCCGGGACCCCACAGATACGCAGTATTTT